This T cell receptor beta chain was sequenced for a study of patients and donors after allogeneic stem cell transplantation. TCRdb recomputed calls from the RT-PCR reads with MiXCR, one row per CDR3 protein. This sample carries under 200,000 distinct CDR3 sequences, approximately 24% of them seen once, and the ten largest clones take 25% to 30%. The clonotype originates from a human donor who was either an allogeneic HSCT recipient or a stem cell or donor lymphocyte infusion donor (not recorded which). It is not recorded whose cells these are; they may come from a transplant donor. Sequences were obtained from blood, either unsorted or a sorted T cell fraction (not recorded which).

This CDR3 is CSYTSGSSDEQYF. Here the CDR3 DNA reads TGCAGTTACACTAGCGGGAGTTCGGACGAGCAGTACTTC. This chain connects TRBV20-1 to TRBJ2-7, with 11 bases identical to TRBD2. The V and J ends lost 8 bases and 5 bases, in that order; junction bases with no gene match: 8. Germline lookup yields CDR1 DFQATT and CDR2 SNEGSKA (reference sequence). The CDR3 is 13 amino acids.